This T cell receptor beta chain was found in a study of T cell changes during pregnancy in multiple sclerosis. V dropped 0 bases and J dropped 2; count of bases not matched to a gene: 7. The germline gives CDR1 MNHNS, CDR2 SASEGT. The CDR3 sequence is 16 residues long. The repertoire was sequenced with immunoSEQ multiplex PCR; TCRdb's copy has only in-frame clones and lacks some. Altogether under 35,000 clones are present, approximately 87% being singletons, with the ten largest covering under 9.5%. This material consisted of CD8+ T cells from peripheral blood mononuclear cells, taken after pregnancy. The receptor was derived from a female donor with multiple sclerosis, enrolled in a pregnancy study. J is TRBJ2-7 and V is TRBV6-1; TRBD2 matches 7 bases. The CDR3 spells CASSEAPGGDTYEQYF. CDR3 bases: TGTGCCAGCAGTGAAGCACCGGGGGGAGACACCTACGAGCAGTACTTC.